Presented here are 23 T cell receptor beta chains from one specimen sequenced in a study of cytomegalovirus exposure and HLA in healthy donors (dated by TCRdb to 2016 to 2017). The library was generated by the immunoSEQ multiplex PCR assay. For the multiplex PCR, a mixture combining 60 forward primers for TCR Vbeta segments and 13 reverse primers for TCR Jbeta segments was used. Drawn from immuneACCESS, this table holds only the in-frame rearrangements with V and J called that TCRdb kept. Clones are partly lost; checked studies trace under half to an unresolved V gene and leave the rest unexplained. The sample profile shows about 140,000 clones; about a tenth of them were found once. The ten largest clones add up to 1.5% to 2% of the sample. Sequenced sample: PBMCs. The receptors shown here come from a male donor in good health and CMV-seronegative.

This clone was recorded a few times. At the DNA level, this CDR3 is encoded by other sequences in the same sample as well. This sequence joins TRBV5-1 and TRBJ2-2; TRBD1 agrees at 7 bases. V dropped 4 bases and J dropped 5; count of bases not matched to a gene: 5. The CDR3 runs to 14 residues. Germline lookup yields CDR1 SGHRS and CDR2 YFSETQ. CDR3 nucleotide sequence: TGCGCCAGCAGCGGAACCAGGGGGACCGGGGAGCTGTTTTTT. Translation: CASSGTRGTGELFF.

The sample holds a few counts of this clone. The J gene is TRBJ1-6, the V gene TRBV7-9, with 7 nucleotides matching TRBD1. Trimming took 5 bases from V and 10 from J; bases not matched to a gene: 11. The germline gives CDR1 SEHNR, CDR2 FQNEAQ (reference sequence). The CDR3 is 15 residues long. The CDR3 coding sequence is TGTGCCAGCAGCATCGCGACAGGGTCGGGGTCACCCCTCCACTTT. Translating gives CASSIATGSGSPLHF.

The genes are TRBV28 and TRBJ1-5, with TRBD1 as a possible D gene (6 bases). V lost 2 bases to trimming and J lost 5 bases, with 16 bases between them. CDR1 is MDHEN and CDR2 is SYDVKM in the germline V gene. CDR3 size: 16 residues. The CDR3: CASSLGGGRGDQPQHF. CDR3 nucleotide sequence: TGTGCCAGCAGTTTAGGTGGGGGGAGGGGGGATCAGCCCCAGCATTTT.

This chain joins TRBV30 and TRBJ1-1; D gene ambiguous. Per germline, CDR1 GTSNPN and CDR2 SVGIG (reference sequence). V lost 3 bases to trimming and J lost 0 bases, with 17 bases between them. The CDR3 has 16 residues. CDR3 coding DNA: TGTGCCTGGAGCCGAACTAGCACCCTCATGAACACTGAAGCTTTCTTT. Translation gives CAWSRTSTLMNTEAFF.

This clone appeared a few times. Germline is not matched at one junction end, which may reflect a read error. This chain joins TRBV6-1 and TRBJ2-7; D is possibly TRBD2 (5 bases). The CDR3 sequence is 15 residues long. CDR1 and CDR2 from the germline V gene are MNHNS and SASEGT. Here the CDR3 DNA reads TGTGCCAGCAGTGAGTCGGGGAATAACCCCTACGGGCAGTACTTC. Translating it yields CASSESGNNPYGQYF.

The chain uses TRBV5-1 and TRBJ2-7; unclear D gene. The CDR3 is 14 residues long. V dropped 0 bases and J dropped 6 bases, with 13 bases sitting between them. Germline values: CDR1 SGHRS, CDR2 YFSETQ. For the CDR3, the DNA is TGCGCCAGCAGCTTGGCCACGGGTGGCGCCGAGCAGTACTTC. It is translated as CASSLATGGAEQYF.

This chain joins TRBV29-1 and TRBJ2-5; a possible D gene is TRBD2 (6 bases). Germline-derived CDR1 and CDR2 are SQVTM and ANQGSEA. CDR3 size: 14 residues. V lost 0 bases, J lost 2 bases, and 10 bases lay in between. The DNA of the CDR3 is TGCAGCGTTGAAGATTGGAGGGATCAAGAGACCCAGTACTTC. Its protein is CSVEDWRDQETQYF.

Only a few counts were recorded for this clone. This CDR3 is CASSLGPPGETQYF. The CDR3 DNA reads as TGCGCCAGCAGCCTCGGACCCCCGGGGGAGACCCAGTACTTC. The chain joins TRBV4-1 to TRBJ2-5, with D tentatively TRBD2 (5 bases). This CDR3 has 14 amino acids. V shed 4 bases and J shed 5 bases, with 14 bases lying between them. The germline V gene encodes CDR1 MGHRA and CDR2 YSYEKL.

This clone was found a few times. This chain connects TRBV25-1 to TRBJ2-3, with 8 nucleotides matching TRBD1. Trimming at V came to 4 bases and at J to 5 bases, leaving 8 bases not matched to a gene. The CDR3 has 15 residues. The germline V gene has CDR1 MGHDK and CDR2 SYGVNS. As DNA, the CDR3 is TGTGCCAGCAGTGCGACAGGGGACGAAGGAGATACGCAGTATTTT. Its protein is CASSATGDEGDTQYF. Full variable domain (outside the CDR3, taken from reference TRBV25-1 and TRBJ2-3): EADIYQTPRYLVIGTGKKITLECSQTMGHDKMYWYQQDPGMELHLIHYSYGVNSTEKGDLSSESTVSRIRTEHFPLTLESARPSHTSQYLCASSATGDEGDTQYFGPGTRLTVL.

The chain couples TRBV27 to TRBJ2-1; 11 bases agree with TRBD2. The germline CDR1 and CDR2 sequences are MNHEY and SMNVEV (reference sequence). Germline trimming cut 5 bases from V and 2 bases from J; bases unmatched to any gene: 2. The CDR3 has 15 amino acids. The CDR3 loop reads CASSALAGAYNEQFF. As DNA, the CDR3 is TGTGCCAGCAGTGCACTAGCGGGGGCCTACAATGAGCAGTTCTTC.

V and J are TRBV28 and TRBJ2-3, with 7 bases matching TRBD2. J gave up 0 bases and V 3 bases, and 3 bases lay outside the gene matches. Germline V CDR1 and CDR2: MDHEN, SYDVKM. This CDR3 contains 15 residues. The CDR3 protein is CASSFISGSTDTQYF. Written as DNA, the CDR3 is TGTGCCAGCAGTTTCATTAGCGGGAGCACAGATACGCAGTATTTT.

This chain uses TRBV30 with TRBJ2-7; 7 nucleotides line up with TRBD2. The CDR3 extends over 11 amino acids. V lost 4 bases and J lost 7; bases outside the gene matches: 4. The germline V gene encodes CDR1 GTSNPN and CDR2 SVGIG (reference sequence). CDR3 region: CAWTWGGEQYF. The CDR3 region has the DNA TGTGCCTGGACCTGGGGAGGGGAGCAGTACTTC.

This clone was seen a handful of times. CDR3 sequence: CASSSYATNEKLFF. The CDR3 bases are TGTGCCAGCAGTTCCTACGCAACTAATGAAAAACTGTTTTTT. The V and J genes are TRBV7-9 and TRBJ1-4; D call uncertain. V was trimmed by 6 bases and J by 0 bases, leaving 8 bases between them. The CDR3 spans 14 residues. Looked up from germline, CDR1 is SEHNR and CDR2 is FQNEAQ (reference sequence). The entire variable domain, with the rest obtained from reference TRBV7-9 and TRBJ1-4, is as follows: DTGVSQNPRHKITKRGQNVTFRCDPISEHNRLYWYRQTLGQGPEFLTYFQNEAQLEKSRLLSDRFSAERPKGSFSTLEIQRTEQGDSAMYLCASSSYATNEKLFFGSGTQLSVL.

The chain is built from TRBV7-9 and TRBJ1-1; D unresolved. The CDR3 consists of 15 residues. Trimming cost V 4 bases and J 2 bases, with 14 bases left between them. Germline assignment: CDR1 SEHNR and CDR2 FQNEAQ (reference sequence). CDR3 residues: CASSSGESRNTEAFF. The CDR3 nucleotides read TGTGCCAGCAGCTCCGGGGAGTCCAGAAACACTGAAGCTTTCTTT.

The chain uses TRBV9 and TRBJ1-2, with 10 bases aligning to TRBD1. Trimming took 3 bases from V and 12 from J; bases not matched to a gene: 11. The germline CDR1 and CDR2 sequences are SGDLS and YYNGEE. CDR3 length: 14 residues. CDR3 in amino acids: CASSATGQGKMDTF. The CDR3 coding sequence is TGTGCCAGCAGCGCAACGGGACAGGGGAAGATGGACACCTTC.

This clone appeared a few times. V is TRBV4-2 and J is TRBJ2-2; D gene ambiguous. The CDR3 is made up of 13 amino acids. V lost 1 base, J lost 5 bases, and 5 bases lay in between. CDR1 and CDR2 (germline): LGHNA, YNFKEQ. The CDR3 sequence is CASSQAGTGELFF. CDR3 nucleotide sequence: TGTGCCAGCAGCCAAGCCGGGACCGGGGAGCTGTTTTTT.

The gene calls are TRBV30 and TRBJ2-5, with 10 positions matching TRBD1. TRBJ2-7 explains the end of the DNA better; the J call may be wrong. The CDR3 sequence is 13 residues long. Germline CDR1 reads GTSNPN; CDR2 reads SVGIG (reference sequence). The CDR3 DNA reads TGTGCCTGGGGGACAGGGGCCTACTACGAGCAGTACTTC. Its protein product is CAWGTGAYYEQYF.

This clone has a handful of counts. V and J are TRBV7-2 and TRBJ2-5, with 9 nucleotides matching TRBD1. CDR1 is SGHTA and CDR2 is FQGNSA in the germline V gene. V lost 4 bases, J lost 1 base, and 4 bases stayed unmatched. The CDR3 has 15 amino acids. The DNA of the CDR3 is TGTGCCAGCAGCTCCAACAGGGGGCTCCAAGAGACCCAGTACTTC. Residues: CASSSNRGLQETQYF. Using reference TRBV7-2 and TRBJ2-5 for the parts outside the CDR3, the full variable domain is GAGVSQSPSNKVTEKGKDVELRCDPISGHTALYWYRQSLGQGLEFLIYFQGNSAPDKSGLPSDRFSAERTGGSVSTLTIQRTQQEDSAVYLCASSSNRGLQETQYFGPGTRLLVL.

Only a few counts were recorded for this clone. The genes are TRBV19 and TRBJ1-4; possible D gene TRBD1, 5 bases. Germline V gene lookup returns CDR1 LNHDA and CDR2 SQIVND (reference sequence). The CDR3 has 14 residues. Deletions cut 6 bases from V and 5 bases from J, with 13 bases between. The CDR3 here is CASRPGLRNEKLFF. The CDR3 DNA is TGTGCCAGTAGACCGGGACTGCGAAATGAAAAACTGTTTTTT. The full variable domain, rest sourced from reference TRBV19 and TRBJ1-4, is DGGITQSPKYLFRKEGQNVTLSCEQNLNHDAMYWYRQDPGQGLRLIYYSQIVNDFQKGDIAEGYSVSREKKESFPLTVTSAQKNPTAFYLCASRPGLRNEKLFFGSGTQLSVL.

CDR3 region: CSAYSGETQYF. CDR3 nucleotides: TGCAGTGCCTACTCAGGGGAGACCCAGTACTTC. V is TRBV20-1 and J is TRBJ2-5; possibly TRBD1 for D (5 bases). This CDR3 region has 11 residues. Per germline, CDR1 DFQATT and CDR2 SNEGSKA (reference sequence). Trimming cost V 6 bases and J 5 bases, with 10 bases left between them.

This clone has more than one count but fewer than ten. The V gene is TRBV6-5, the J gene TRBJ2-1, with D tentatively TRBD2 (5 bases). Germline V gene sequence: CDR1 MNHEY, CDR2 SVGAGI. CDR3 size: 14 residues. The V end lost 5 bases, the J end lost 5 bases, and 13 bases lay between the germline ends. CDR3 protein: CASSRSGRNNEQFF. CDR3 nucleotides: TGTGCCAGCAGTAGAAGCGGTCGAAACAATGAGCAGTTCTTC.

The V call is TRBV28, the J call TRBJ1-5; 7 nucleotides line up with TRBD1. The CDR3 extends over 12 amino acids. CDR1 and CDR2 (germline): MDHEN, SYDVKM. With 8 bases clipped from V and 5 bases from J, the junction kept 3 bases outside the gene matches. In DNA, the CDR3 is TGTGCCAGCCAGGGGGTTGATCAGCCCCAGCATTTT. It yields the protein CASQGVDQPQHF.

This clone was counted only a few times. The genes are TRBV9 and TRBJ1-3; perhaps TRBD1 as D (6 bases). The CDR3 consists of 15 residues. Trimming cost V 3 bases and J 0 bases, with 10 bases left between them. The germline V gene encodes CDR1 SGDLS and CDR2 YYNGEE. The CDR3: CASSAQGSSGNTIYF. The CDR3 DNA follows: TGTGCCAGCAGCGCACAGGGCAGCTCTGGAAACACCATATATTTT.